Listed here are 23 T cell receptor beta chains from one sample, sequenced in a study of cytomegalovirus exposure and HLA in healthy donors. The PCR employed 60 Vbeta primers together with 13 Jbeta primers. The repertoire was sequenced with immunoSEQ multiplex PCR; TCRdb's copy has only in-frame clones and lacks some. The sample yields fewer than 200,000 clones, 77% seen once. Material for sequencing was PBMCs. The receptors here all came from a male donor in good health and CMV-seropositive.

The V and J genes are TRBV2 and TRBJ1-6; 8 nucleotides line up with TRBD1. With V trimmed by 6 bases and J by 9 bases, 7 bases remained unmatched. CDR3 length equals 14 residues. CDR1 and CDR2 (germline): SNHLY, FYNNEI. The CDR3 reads CASSLDRGGSPLHF. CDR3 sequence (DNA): TGTGCCAGCAGCCTAGACAGGGGCGGTTCACCCCTCCACTTT.

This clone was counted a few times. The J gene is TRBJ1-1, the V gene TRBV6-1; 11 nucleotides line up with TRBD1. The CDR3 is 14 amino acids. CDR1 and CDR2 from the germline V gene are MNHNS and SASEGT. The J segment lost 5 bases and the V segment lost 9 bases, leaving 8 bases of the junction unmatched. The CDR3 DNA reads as TGTGCCAGTAGACGAGGGGACAGGGGGACTGAAGCTTTCTTT. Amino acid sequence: CASRRGDRGTEAFF.

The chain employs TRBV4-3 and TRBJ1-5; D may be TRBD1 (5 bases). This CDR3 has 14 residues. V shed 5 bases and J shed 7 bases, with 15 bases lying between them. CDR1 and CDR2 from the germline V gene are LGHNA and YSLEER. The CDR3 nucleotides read TGCGCCAGCAGCTCGAACAGGTTTAACCAGCCCCAGCATTTT. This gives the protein CASSSNRFNQPQHF.

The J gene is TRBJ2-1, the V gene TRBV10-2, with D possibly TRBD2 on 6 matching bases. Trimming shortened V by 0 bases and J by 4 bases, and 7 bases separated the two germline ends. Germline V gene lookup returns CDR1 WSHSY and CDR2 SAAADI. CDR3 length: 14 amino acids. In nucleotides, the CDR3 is TGCGCCAGCAGTGAGTCCGGGACTTACAATGAGCAGTTCTTC. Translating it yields CASSESGTYNEQFF.

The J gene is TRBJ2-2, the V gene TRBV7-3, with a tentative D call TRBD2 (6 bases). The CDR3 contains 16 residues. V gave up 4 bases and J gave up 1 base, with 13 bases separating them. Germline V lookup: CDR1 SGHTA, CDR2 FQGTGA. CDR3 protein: CASSSAGRLNTGELFF. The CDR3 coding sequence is TGTGCCAGCAGCTCCGCGGGACGCCTGAACACCGGGGAGCTGTTTTTT.

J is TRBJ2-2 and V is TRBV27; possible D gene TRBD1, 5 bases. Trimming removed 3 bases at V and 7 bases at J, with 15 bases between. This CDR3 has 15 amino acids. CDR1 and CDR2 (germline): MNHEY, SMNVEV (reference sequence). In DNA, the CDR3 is TGTGCCAGCAGTTTTAGGCCCCAAAGGGGCGGGGAGCTGTTTTTT. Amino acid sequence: CASSFRPQRGGELFF.

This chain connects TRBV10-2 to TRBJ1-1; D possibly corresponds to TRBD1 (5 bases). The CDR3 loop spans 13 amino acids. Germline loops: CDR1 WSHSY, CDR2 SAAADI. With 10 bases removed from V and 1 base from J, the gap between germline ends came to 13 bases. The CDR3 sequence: CATSPGGNTEAFF. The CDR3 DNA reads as TGCGCCACCTCCCCGGGGGGGAACACTGAAGCTTTCTTT.

The CDR3 coding sequence is TGTGCCAGCAGTCGGGACAGGAGGGAGACCCAGTACTTC. Amino acid sequence: CASSRDRRETQYF. The chain links TRBV6-1 to TRBJ2-5; 8 bases fit TRBD1. This CDR3 spans 13 amino acids. Per the germline V gene, CDR1 is MNHNS and CDR2 is SASEGT. Trimming at V came to 5 bases and at J to 5 bases, leaving 4 bases not matched to a gene.

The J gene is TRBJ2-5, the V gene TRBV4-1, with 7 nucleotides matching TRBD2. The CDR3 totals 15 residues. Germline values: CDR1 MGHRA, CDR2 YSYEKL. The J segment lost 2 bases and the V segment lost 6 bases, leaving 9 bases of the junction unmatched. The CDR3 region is CASRRGWRSQETQYF. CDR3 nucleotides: TGCGCCAGCAGGCGGGGGTGGAGGTCTCAAGAGACCCAGTACTTC.

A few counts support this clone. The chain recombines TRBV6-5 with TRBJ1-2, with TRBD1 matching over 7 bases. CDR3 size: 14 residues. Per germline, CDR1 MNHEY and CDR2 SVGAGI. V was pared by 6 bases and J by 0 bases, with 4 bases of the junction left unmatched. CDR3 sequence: CASRETGTNYGYTF. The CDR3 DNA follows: TGTGCCAGCAGGGAGACAGGGACTAACTATGGCTACACCTTC.

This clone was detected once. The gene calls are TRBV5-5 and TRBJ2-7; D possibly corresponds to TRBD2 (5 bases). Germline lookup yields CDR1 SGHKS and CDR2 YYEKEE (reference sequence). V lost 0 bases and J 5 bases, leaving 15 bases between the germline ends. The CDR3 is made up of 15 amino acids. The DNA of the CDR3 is TGTGCCAGCAGCTTGGCCGCGGGCCATACTAACGAGCAGTACTTC. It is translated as CASSLAAGHTNEQYF.

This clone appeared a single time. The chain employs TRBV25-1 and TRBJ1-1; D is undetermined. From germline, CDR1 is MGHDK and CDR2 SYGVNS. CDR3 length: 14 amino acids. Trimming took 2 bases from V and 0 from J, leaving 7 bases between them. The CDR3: CASSEGGMNTEAFF. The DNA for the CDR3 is TGTGCCAGCAGTGAAGGCGGGATGAACACTGAAGCTTTCTTT.

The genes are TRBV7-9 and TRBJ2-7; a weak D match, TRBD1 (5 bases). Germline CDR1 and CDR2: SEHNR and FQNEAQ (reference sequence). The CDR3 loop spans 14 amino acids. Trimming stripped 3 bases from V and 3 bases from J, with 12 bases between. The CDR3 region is CASSFDSLYYEQYF. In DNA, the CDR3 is TGTGCCAGCAGCTTTGACAGTCTTTACTACGAGCAGTACTTC.

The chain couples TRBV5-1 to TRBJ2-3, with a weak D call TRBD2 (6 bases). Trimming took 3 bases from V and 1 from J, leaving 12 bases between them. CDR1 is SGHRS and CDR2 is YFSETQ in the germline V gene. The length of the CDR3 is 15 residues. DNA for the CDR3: TGCGCCAGCAGCTCGAGCGGGCTGGGCACAGATACGCAGTATTTT. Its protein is CASSSSGLGTDTQYF.

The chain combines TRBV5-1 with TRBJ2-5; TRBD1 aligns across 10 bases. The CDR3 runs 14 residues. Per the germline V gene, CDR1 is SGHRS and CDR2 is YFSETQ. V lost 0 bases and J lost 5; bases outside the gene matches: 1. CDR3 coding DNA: TGCGCCAGCAGCTTGGGACAGGGGGCCGAGACCCAGTACTTC. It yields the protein CASSLGQGAETQYF.

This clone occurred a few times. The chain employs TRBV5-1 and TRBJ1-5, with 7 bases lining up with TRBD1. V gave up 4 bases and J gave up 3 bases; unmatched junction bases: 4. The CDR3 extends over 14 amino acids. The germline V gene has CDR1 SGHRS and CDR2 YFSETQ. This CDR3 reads CASSPGTVNQPQHF. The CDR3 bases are TGCGCCAGCAGCCCCGGGACAGTCAATCAGCCCCAGCATTTT.

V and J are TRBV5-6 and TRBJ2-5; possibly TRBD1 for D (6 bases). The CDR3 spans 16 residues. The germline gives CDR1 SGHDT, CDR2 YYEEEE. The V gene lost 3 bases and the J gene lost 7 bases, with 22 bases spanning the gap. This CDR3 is CASSSRKTGQRMTQYF. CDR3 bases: TGTGCCAGCAGCTCTCGAAAGACTGGACAGCGGATGACCCAGTACTTC.

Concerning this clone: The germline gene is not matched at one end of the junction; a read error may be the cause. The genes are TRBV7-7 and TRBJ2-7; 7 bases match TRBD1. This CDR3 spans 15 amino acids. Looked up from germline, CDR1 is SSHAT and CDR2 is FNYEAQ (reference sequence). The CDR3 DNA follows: TGTGCTAGCAGCTTAGCGCCCCAGAGTGACAGGGTTCAGTACTTC. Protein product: CASSLAPQSDRVQYF.

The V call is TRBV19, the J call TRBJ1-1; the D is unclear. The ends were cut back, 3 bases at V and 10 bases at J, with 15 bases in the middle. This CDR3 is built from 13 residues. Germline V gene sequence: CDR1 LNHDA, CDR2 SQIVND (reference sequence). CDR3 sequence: CASSIDWRIGAFF. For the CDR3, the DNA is TGTGCCAGTAGTATCGACTGGCGTATTGGAGCTTTCTTT.

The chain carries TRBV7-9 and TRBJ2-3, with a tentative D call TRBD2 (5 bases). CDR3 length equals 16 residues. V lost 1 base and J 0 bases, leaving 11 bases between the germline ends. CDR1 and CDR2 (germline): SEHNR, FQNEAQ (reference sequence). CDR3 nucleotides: TGTGCCAGCAGCTTAGGCACAGCGGTAAGCACAGATACGCAGTATTTT. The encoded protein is CASSLGTAVSTDTQYF.

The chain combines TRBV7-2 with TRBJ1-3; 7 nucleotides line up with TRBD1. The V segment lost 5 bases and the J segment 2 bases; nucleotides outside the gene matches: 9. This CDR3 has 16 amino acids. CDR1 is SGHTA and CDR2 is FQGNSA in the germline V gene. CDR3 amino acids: CASSRGRQGAGNTIYF. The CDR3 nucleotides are TGTGCCAGCAGCAGGGGCCGACAGGGAGCTGGAAACACCATATATTTT.

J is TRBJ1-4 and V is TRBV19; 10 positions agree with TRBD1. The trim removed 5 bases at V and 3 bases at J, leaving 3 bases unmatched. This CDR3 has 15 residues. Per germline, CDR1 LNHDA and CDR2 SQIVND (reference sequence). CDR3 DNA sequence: TGTGCCAGTAGTCTCGGGACAGGGGCTAATGAAAAACTGTTTTTT. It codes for CASSLGTGANEKLFF.

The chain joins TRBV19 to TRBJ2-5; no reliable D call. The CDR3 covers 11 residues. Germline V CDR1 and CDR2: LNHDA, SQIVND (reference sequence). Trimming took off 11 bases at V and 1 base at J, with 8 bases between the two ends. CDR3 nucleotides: TGTGCCGCAGGCCGCCAAGAGACCCAGTACTTC. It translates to CAAGRQETQYF. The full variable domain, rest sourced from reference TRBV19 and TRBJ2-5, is DGGITQSPKYLFRKEGQNVTLSCEQNLNHDAMYWYRQDPGQGLRLIYYSQIVNDFQKGDIAEGYSVSREKKESFPLTVTSAQKNPTAFYLCAAGRQETQYFGPGTRLLVL.